This TCR beta chain originates from a study of beta chain features in type 1 diabetes. Looking at the study overall: There was similarity between patients and healthy donors in age, gender and cell yields. Points from the study as a whole: Researchers report that Type 1 diabetes patients had moderately but significantly shorter TCRB CDR3s across all four CD4+ subsets. The naive, central memory and Treg TCRB repertoires looked more alike in patients than they did in healthy donors. PCR might show a preference for shorter templates, equally across patients and controls.

The isolated RNA, all of it, was reverse transcribed, so expressed TCRB transcripts were what got sequenced. The data were produced by immunoSEQ multiplex PCR, yet TCRdb's version contains in-frame clones alone and is incomplete. The table shows about 640,000 clones, with 12% occurring only once. With regard to this clone: As yet, its antigen is unknown.

The CDR3 runs to 15 residues. Trimming shortened V by 3 bases and J by 0 bases, and 9 bases separated the two germline ends. The germline CDR1 and CDR2 sequences are SGHAT and FQDESV (reference sequence). Using CD45RO/CCR7/CD25/CD127/CD95/CD27, CD4+ naive, central memory, regulatory and stem cell-like memory cells were sorted. The specimen sequenced was naive CD4+ T cells from blood. The sequence was collected from a man between 25 and 39 years old with type 1 diabetes. J is TRBJ2-1 and V is TRBV11-1; perhaps TRBD2 as D (5 bases). CDR3 in DNA: TGTGCCAGCAGCTTTGGCGGACTCTCCTACAATGAGCAGTTCTTC. This translates into CASSFGGLSYNEQFF.